Each of the 27 T cell receptor beta chains below was sequenced from the same sample in a study of shared clonotypes between healthy human individuals. TCRdb's table, derived via immunoSEQ multiplex PCR, lists solely in-frame clones and lacks some. This sample has 2 million to 3 million clones, with 93% found just once. The sample comprised naive CD4+ T cells from PBMCs. The subset is: CD45RA+ positively selected. These receptor sequences come from a man aged 18 to 30 in good health. Some clones in this sample may be carry-over from other donors' samples.

The V call is TRBV9, the J call TRBJ2-4, with D tentatively TRBD2 (5 bases). This CDR3 spans 15 amino acids. Germline V gene lookup returns CDR1 SGDLS and CDR2 YYNGEE. V was shortened by 0 bases and J by 0 bases, with 7 bases between the two germline ends. CDR3 protein: CASSVGEGAKNIQYF. CDR3 DNA sequence: TGTGCCAGCAGCGTAGGCGAGGGAGCCAAAAACATTCAGTACTTC.

The rearrangement uses TRBV15 and TRBJ1-5; tentative D call: TRBD1 (5 bases). CDR3 length: 16 amino acids. Germline CDR1 reads LNHNV; CDR2 reads YYDKDF (reference sequence). V was cut by 0 bases and J by 0 bases, with 9 bases left in between. CDR3 region: CATSRDRTNSNQPQHF. The DNA for the CDR3 is TGTGCCACCAGCAGAGATAGGACAAATAGCAATCAGCCCCAGCATTTT.

This sequence joins TRBV30 and TRBJ2-1; 9 bases line up with TRBD2. This CDR3 contains 14 residues. The V segment lost 5 bases and the J segment 5 bases; nucleotides outside the gene matches: 7. CDR1 and CDR2 (germline): GTSNPN, SVGIG (reference sequence). Here the CDR3 reads CAWLNSGGHNEQFF. The CDR3 DNA reads as TGTGCCTGGCTTAATAGCGGGGGACACAATGAGCAGTTCTTC. Full variable domain (remainder filled in from reference TRBV30 and TRBJ2-1): SQTIHQWPATLVQPVGSPLSLECTVEGTSNPNLYWYRQAAGRGLQLLFYSVGIGQISSEVPQNLSASRPQDRQFILSSKKLLLSDSGFYLCAWLNSGGHNEQFFGPGTRLTVL.

The rearrangement joins TRBV25-1 to TRBJ1-6, with TRBD1 matching 8 bases. V gave up 7 bases and J gave up 10 bases; unmatched junction bases: 9. CDR3 size: 14 residues. Germline V gene lookup returns CDR1 MGHDK and CDR2 SYGVNS. The CDR3 sequence is CASMAATGDSPLHF. The CDR3, as DNA: TGTGCCAGCATGGCCGCGACAGGGGACTCACCCCTCCACTTT.

This sequence joins TRBV5-1 and TRBJ1-3, with D unresolved. Germline CDR1 is SGHRS and CDR2 is YFSETQ. Trimming took 0 bases from V and 0 from J, leaving 10 bases between them. There are 16 residues in the CDR3. CDR3 in DNA: TGCGCCAGCAGCTTGGATCCCACGAGCTCTGGAAACACCATATATTTT. Residues: CASSLDPTSSGNTIYF.

The chain uses TRBV27 and TRBJ2-4; 11 bases are a match to TRBD2. Trimming at V came to 2 bases and at J to 7 bases, leaving 13 bases not matched to a gene. CDR3 length: 18 residues. Germline loops: CDR1 MNHEY, CDR2 SMNVEV (reference sequence). The CDR3 here is CASSLVGASGRKKNIQYF. The CDR3 DNA follows: TGTGCCAGCAGTTTAGTTGGGGCTAGCGGGAGGAAGAAGAACATTCAGTACTTC.

V usage is TRBV5-1 and J usage is TRBJ2-1; 7 bases are shared with TRBD2. The trim removed 0 bases at V and 4 bases at J, leaving 1 base unmatched. CDR3 size: 14 residues. Germline V gene data show CDR1 as SGHRS and CDR2 as YFSETQ. Here the CDR3 reads CASSLVSGYNEQFF. The CDR3 DNA follows: TGCGCCAGCAGCTTGGTTAGCGGGTACAATGAGCAGTTCTTC.

V is TRBV6-5 and J is TRBJ2-3; D possibly uses TRBD1 or TRBD2 (5 bases each). Per germline, CDR1 MNHEY and CDR2 SVGAGI. This CDR3 has 15 residues. Trimming shortened V by 4 bases and J by 0 bases, and 11 bases separated the two germline ends. As DNA, the CDR3 is TGTGCCAGCAGTTCCCGGTGGGGGAGCACAGATACGCAGTATTTT. Protein product: CASSSRWGSTDTQYF.

This chain joins TRBV5-1 and TRBJ2-2; 11 nucleotides match TRBD2. The length of the CDR3 is 15 residues. CDR1 is SGHRS and CDR2 is YFSETQ in the germline V gene. V dropped 5 bases and J dropped 6; count of bases not matched to a gene: 6. In DNA form, the CDR3 reads TGCGCCAGCAGATACCTAGCGGGAGGACCCGGGGAGCTGTTTTTT. Translation gives CASRYLAGGPGELFF.

The chain uses TRBV5-6 and TRBJ2-1; no reliable D call. This CDR3 contains 13 residues. CDR1 is SGHDT, CDR2 YYEEEE, per germline. V was cut by 0 bases and J by 7 bases, with 8 bases left in between. The CDR3 DNA reads as TGTGCCAGCAGCTTGGGAACGTTAAATGAGCAGTTCTTC. This encodes CASSLGTLNEQFF.

The CDR3 sequence is CASSPPRKTGNTIYF. CDR3 bases: TGTGCCAGCTCACCACCTCGGAAGACTGGAAACACCATATATTTT. The chain combines TRBV18 with TRBJ1-3; D uncertain. V lost 0 bases, J lost 2 bases, and 8 bases lay in between. Germline V lookup: CDR1 KGHSH, CDR2 LQKENI. This CDR3 has 15 amino acids.

This chain joins TRBV20-1 and TRBJ1-2, with unresolved D. The length of the CDR3 is 11 residues. The germline V and J ends were trimmed by 4 bases and 6 bases, with 9 bases remaining between them. CDR1 and CDR2 from the germline V gene are DFQATT and SNEGSKA (reference sequence). In nucleotides, the CDR3 is TGCAGTGCTATTATTCCGAATGGCTACACCTTC. Its protein is CSAIIPNGYTF.

The chain carries TRBV6-5 and TRBJ2-2, with D possibly being TRBD2 (6 bases). CDR3 size: 15 residues. Germline lookup yields CDR1 MNHEY and CDR2 SVGAGI. The V gene lost 7 bases and the J gene lost 2 bases, with 14 bases spanning the gap. CDR3 region: CASNGGAKNTGELFF. CDR3 bases: TGTGCCAGCAACGGAGGGGCTAAAAACACCGGGGAGCTGTTTTTT.

V and J are TRBV28 and TRBJ2-7, with D unresolved. Germline assignment: CDR1 MDHEN and CDR2 SYDVKM. The V end was cut by 6 bases, the J end by 3 bases, with 15 bases between. CDR3 size: 14 residues. The CDR3, as DNA: TGTGCCAGCAGATCCGCCGGGTCCGACTACGAGCAGTACTTC. This gives the protein CASRSAGSDYEQYF.

The chain is built from TRBV6-1 and TRBJ1-5, with 7 nucleotides matching TRBD1. This CDR3 contains 15 residues. CDR1 is MNHNS and CDR2 is SASEGT in the germline V gene. After removal of 2 bases from V and 1 base from J, the junction contained 2 bases not matched to a gene. CDR3 DNA: TGTGCCAGCAGTGAACACAGGGGAAGCAATCAGCCCCAGCATTTT. This sequence encodes CASSEHRGSNQPQHF.

On this clone: This specimen includes other DNA sequences encoding the same CDR3. The chain uses TRBV9 and TRBJ2-3, with D possibly matching TRBD2 (6 bases). The CDR3 has 15 residues. Trimming left V 0 bases short and J 0 bases short, with 8 bases between. The V gene's germline CDR1 is SGDLS and CDR2 YYNGEE. The CDR3 region has the DNA TGTGCCAGCAGCGTAGGTGGGGGGAGCACAGATACGCAGTATTTT. As protein: CASSVGGGSTDTQYF.

The chain is built from TRBV29-1 and TRBJ1-6; tentative D call: TRBD1 (6 bases). V lost 4 bases, J lost 2 bases, and 6 bases lay in between. Per germline, CDR1 SQVTM and CDR2 ANQGSEA. The CDR3 loop spans 13 amino acids. CDR3 sequence reads: CSVGTAYNSPLHF. The CDR3 bases are TGCAGCGTTGGGACAGCCTATAATTCACCCCTCCACTTT.

The chain joins TRBV5-4 to TRBJ1-1, with 8 bases lining up with TRBD1. Losses at the gene ends were 4 bases for V and 4 bases for J; bases not matched to a gene: 12. In germline, CDR1 is SGHNT, CDR2 YYREEE (reference sequence). This CDR3 has 16 amino acids. CDR3 sequence reads: CASSRRQGPLRTEAFF. CDR3 nucleotide sequence: TGTGCCAGCAGCCGTCGACAGGGGCCGTTGCGCACTGAAGCTTTCTTT.

This chain uses TRBV6-5 with TRBJ1-3; no clear D gene. Trimming cost V 6 bases and J 0 bases, with 12 bases left between them. Per germline, CDR1 MNHEY and CDR2 SVGAGI. The CDR3 is 15 amino acids. In DNA form, the CDR3 reads TGTGCCAGCAGCCCCAGGTTACTCTCTGGAAACACCATATATTTT. Translating it yields CASSPRLLSGNTIYF.

The rearrangement joins TRBV6-6 to TRBJ2-7; 8 bases are shared with TRBD2. The CDR3 is 16 amino acids. Germline CDR1 reads MNHNY; CDR2 reads SVGAGI (reference sequence). The V segment lost 2 bases and the J segment 3 bases; nucleotides outside the gene matches: 9. The CDR3 is CASSYNRREARYEQYF. In DNA, the CDR3 is TGTGCCAGCAGTTACAATCGGCGGGAGGCACGCTACGAGCAGTACTTC.

The count of this clone is one. This sequence joins TRBV5-1 and TRBJ2-7, with a possible D match to TRBD1 (6 bases). With 4 bases removed from V and 1 base from J, the gap between germline ends came to 15 bases. There are 15 residues in the CDR3. Germline assignment: CDR1 SGHRS and CDR2 YFSETQ. The CDR3 spells CASSVTGMGSYEQYF. The CDR3 DNA is TGCGCCAGCAGCGTCACAGGGATGGGTTCCTACGAGCAGTACTTC.

CDR3 protein: CASSLLGATNEKLFF. In DNA form, the CDR3 reads TGTGCCAGCAGCTTGTTGGGAGCAACTAATGAAAAACTGTTTTTT. The chain joins TRBV5-6 to TRBJ1-4; no clear D gene. The CDR3 length is 15 residues. V gave up 1 base and J gave up 0 bases, with 7 bases separating them. In germline, CDR1 is SGHDT, CDR2 YYEEEE.

The rearrangement joins TRBV7-8 to TRBJ2-7; TRBD2 matches 11 bases. With V trimmed by 2 bases and J by 4 bases, 4 bases remained unmatched. Looked up from germline, CDR1 is SGHVS and CDR2 is FQNEAQ. This CDR3 spans 15 amino acids. The CDR3 is CASSLLTSGTYEQYF. The CDR3 DNA reads TGTGCCAGCAGCTTATTGACTAGCGGGACATACGAGCAGTACTTC.

This chain connects TRBV7-2 to TRBJ2-3; possible D gene TRBD1, 5 bases. Trimming removed 0 bases at V and 2 bases at J, with 12 bases between. The CDR3 loop spans 16 amino acids. Germline CDR1 SGHTA, CDR2 FQGNSA. The CDR3 is CASSLAGQTYTDTQYF. The DNA of the CDR3 is TGTGCCAGCAGCTTAGCGGGGCAGACCTACACAGATACGCAGTATTTT. The full variable domain, its missing parts supplied by reference TRBV7-2 and TRBJ2-3, is GAGVSQSPSNKVTEKGKDVELRCDPISGHTALYWYRQSLGQGLEFLIYFQGNSAPDKSGLPSDRFSAERTGGSVSTLTIQRTQQEDSAVYLCASSLAGQTYTDTQYFGPGTRLTVL.

In DNA form, the CDR3 reads TGTGCCAGCAGCCACTCGGAGGCACAGAACTATGGCTACACCTTC. Encoded protein: CASSHSEAQNYGYTF. This sequence joins TRBV16 and TRBJ1-2; D not certain. CDR3 length: 15 residues. In germline, CDR1 is KGHSY, CDR2 FQNENV. V lost 3 bases and J 2 bases, leaving 13 bases between the germline ends.

The CDR3 here is CASSPEIIRVSYGYTF. CDR3 in DNA: TGTGCCAGCAGTCCGGAAATAATAAGGGTTAGCTATGGCTACACCTTC. The genes are TRBV28 and TRBJ1-2; D not certain. Trimming took off 5 bases at V and 4 bases at J, with 20 bases between the two ends. CDR1 is MDHEN and CDR2 is SYDVKM in the germline V gene. The CDR3 totals 16 residues.

In its sample, this clone was seen once. This chain links TRBV28 with TRBJ2-1; the D is unclear. The germline V gene encodes CDR1 MDHEN and CDR2 SYDVKM. V shed 8 bases and J shed 5 bases, with 19 bases lying between them. The CDR3 sequence is 15 residues long. CDR3: CASRPPTRRNNEQFF. The CDR3 bases are TGTGCCAGCCGACCGCCTACCCGACGGAACAATGAGCAGTTCTTC.